This is a list of T cell receptor beta chains from one sample in a study of T cell responses to AZD1222 COVID-19 vaccine. Sequenced by immunoSEQ multiplex PCR; TCRdb stores in-frame clones only, minus some. The data contain around 150,000 clones, roughly 89% of them singletons. The sequenced sample was peripheral blood, obtained on day 0 of AZD1222 vaccination. The receptors were sampled from an adult in good health. CDR3s include the opening cysteine and the closing phenylalanine or tryptophan. The D gene is left open where the match is weak. Size tells how often a clone was seen (once, few, many) or the class of an expanded clone, and some rows leave it out.

>TRBJ2-2|NA|TRBV20-1|NA
TGCAGTGCTAGTCGGGGAAACACCGGGGAGCTGTTTTTT
CSASRGNTGELFF
>TRBJ1-2|TRBD1|TRBV5-1|once
TGCGCCAGCAGCTCGGGACAGGGGGCTTGGAATGGCTACACCTTC
CASSSGQGAWNGYTF
>TRBJ1-1|NA|TRBV5-8|NA
TGTGCCAGCAGCTCGGAGGCTTCCCCTAGTAGGAACACTGAAGCTTTCTTT
CASSSEASPSRNTEAFF
>TRBJ2-7|NA|TRBV5-4|NA
TGTGCCAGCAGCTCCTACGAGCAGTACTTC
CASSSYEQYF
>TRBJ2-3|NA|TRBV5-1|NA
TGCGCCAGCAGCTTTTCGGCCGCAGATACGCAGTATTTT
CASSFSAADTQYF
>TRBJ1-1|NA|TRBV19|once
TGTGCCAGTAGTCCAACCGGGACCTACAAGAACACTGAAGCTTTCTTT
CASSPTGTYKNTEAFF
>TRBJ1-2|NA|TRBV27|NA
TGTGCCAGCAGTTTATCCATAGATGGGAACTATGGCTACACCTTC
CASSLSIDGNYGYTF
>TRBJ1-1|NA|TRBV18|once
TGTGCCAGCTCCCAATCAGACATGAACACTGAAGCTTTCTTT
CASSQSDMNTEAFF
>TRBJ2-1|TRBD2|TRBV5-4|NA
TGTGCCAGCAGCCAACAGCGGGACTACAATGAGCAGTTCTTC
CASSQQRDYNEQFF
>TRBJ2-3|NA|TRBV5-8|NA
TGTGCCAGCAGCTTGTTTCCTGGACAGATGGATACGCAGTATTTT
CASSLFPGQMDTQYF
>TRBJ1-5|TRBD1|TRBV19|many
TGTGCCAGTAGTAAGGGGCATCGGACAGGGTATGGGCAGCCCCAGCATTTT
CASSKGHRTGYGQPQHF
>TRBJ2-3|NA|TRBV20-1|NA
TGCAGTGCTCGGACAGCAAATACGCAGTATTTT
CSARTANTQYF
>TRBJ2-1|TRBD2|TRBV10-3|NA
TGTGCCATCAGTGAGACCGCTAGCGGGAGCCGAGGGAATGAGCAGTTCTTC
CAISETASGSRGNEQFF
>TRBJ1-1|TRBD1|TRBV9|NA
TGTGCCAGCAGCGTAGTTCGACAGGGTGGCGCTGAAGCTTTCTTT
CASSVVRQGGAEAFF
>TRBJ2-2|NA|TRBV6-5|NA
TGTGCCAGCAGAGGGGACTCGAACACCGGGGAGCTGTTTTTT
CASRGDSNTGELFF
>TRBJ2-7|NA|TRBV28|NA
TGTGCCAGCAGCCATAGCTCCTACGAGCAGTACTTC
CASSHSSYEQYF
>TRBJ1-4|TRBD1|TRBV3-1/TRBV3-2|NA
TGTGCCAGCAGCCAACTGGGACAGGGGGCAACTAATGAAAAACTGTTTTTT
CASSQLGQGATNEKLFF
>TRBJ1-1|NA|TRBV5-1|NA
TGCGCCAGCAGTTACAGTCGACAGGACCAGATGGGCACTGAAGCTTTCTTT
CASSYSRQDQMGTEAFF
>TRBJ2-2|NA|TRBV7-8|NA
TGTGCCAGCAGCTTAGTTCGAGGGACGACAATATACTCCGGGGAGCTGTTTTTT
CASSLVRGTTIYSGELFF
>TRBJ1-2|NA|TRBV5-6|NA
TGTGCCAGCAGCTCCCCCCAGGGGTATGGCTACACCTTC
CASSSPQGYGYTF
>TRBJ1-1|NA|TRBV30|NA
TGTGCCTGGGCTGCCTCACACACTGAAGCTTTCTTT
CAWAASHTEAFF
>TRBJ2-7|TRBD1|TRBV28|NA
TGTGCCAGCAGTTTGACAGGGGTCTCCTACGAGCAGTACTTC
CASSLTGVSYEQYF
>TRBJ1-1|TRBD1|TRBV28|NA
TGTGCCAGCAGTTCTCTTTGGGACAGGGAGACTGAAGCTTTCTTT
CASSSLWDRETEAFF
>TRBJ2-1|NA|TRBV19|NA
TGTGCCAGTAGTACCCAGTCTGTCGTCAGCTACAATGAGCAGTTCTTC
CASSTQSVVSYNEQFF
>TRBJ1-5|NA|TRBV9|NA
TGTGCCAGCAGTCGGGGGGCAGGTCAGCCCCAGCATTTT
CASSRGAGQPQHF
>TRBJ1-2|NA|TRBV5-1|NA
TGCGCCAGCAGCTTGGGCCCAACCGGATGGGCCTATGGCTACACCTTC
CASSLGPTGWAYGYTF